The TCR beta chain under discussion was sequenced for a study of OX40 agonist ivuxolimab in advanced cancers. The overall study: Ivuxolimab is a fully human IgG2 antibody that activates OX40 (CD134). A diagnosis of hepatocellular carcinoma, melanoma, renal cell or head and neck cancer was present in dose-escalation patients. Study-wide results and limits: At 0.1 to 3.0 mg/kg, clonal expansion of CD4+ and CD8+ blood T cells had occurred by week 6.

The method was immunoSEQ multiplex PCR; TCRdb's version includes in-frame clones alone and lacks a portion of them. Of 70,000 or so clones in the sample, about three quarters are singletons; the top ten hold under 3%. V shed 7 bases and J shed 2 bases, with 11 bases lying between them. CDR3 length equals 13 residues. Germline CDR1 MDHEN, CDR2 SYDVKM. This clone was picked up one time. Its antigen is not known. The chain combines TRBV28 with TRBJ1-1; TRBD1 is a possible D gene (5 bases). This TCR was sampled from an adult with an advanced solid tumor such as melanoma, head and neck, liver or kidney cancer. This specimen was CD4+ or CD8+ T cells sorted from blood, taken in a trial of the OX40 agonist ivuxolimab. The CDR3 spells CASTGPLNTEAFF. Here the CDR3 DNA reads TGTGCCAGCACAGGGCCCCTCAACACTGAAGCTTTCTTT.